This T cell receptor (beta chain) was captured by sequencing in a study of a mutant IDH1 vaccine in newly diagnosed glioma (dated by TCRdb to about 2021). The study in broad terms: Eight vaccinations were administered to patients in weeks 1, 3, 5, 7, 11, 15, 19 and 23, corresponding to visits V03 through V10. Longitudinal TCRB deep sequencing was done for 20 to 25 treated patients, wherever samples were available for exploratory analyses. Peripheral blood was drawn at six visits: V03 (baseline), V05, V07, V10, V12 and V13. Before enrollment, patients had received standard therapy of radiotherapy alone, temozolomide alone, or radiochemotherapy with temozolomide; most received the combination. In the chemotherapy-containing groups, vaccination started alongside temozolomide cycles, whereas in patients who had radiotherapy alone it started 4-6 weeks after radiotherapy. Of the roughly 32 treated patients, around 62% were male and 37.5% were female, and a mean age of around 40 years was recorded. Broader findings and caveats from the paper: Across multiple MHC alleles, vaccine-induced immune responses were seen in just over 90% of patients. The authors noted that analyses of patient blood samples could not be reproduced because of sample limitations. Changes in the top peripheral T cell clonotypes picked up by TCRB sequencing did not appear to be linked to pseudoprogression. Availability determined which PBMC samples were chosen for TCRB deep sequencing.

Receptor libraries were prepared by the immunoSEQ multiplex PCR assay. Rearranged TCR beta chain sequences were amplified using the hsTCRB Kit according to the manufacturer's protocol. An Illumina MiSeq was used to sequence the TCRB libraries. In the source study's methods: Demultiplexing, trimming and gene mapping were performed with the kit vendor's proprietary platform. The immuneACCESS repertoire file appears here via TCRdb, limited to in-frame rearrangements. These files lack a portion of the clones; in checked studies, under half of the deficit traces to unresolved V genes, and the cause of the others is not known. The DNA gave D and trimming, while V, J and clone size come from that table. Across this sample there are roughly 76,000 clones, with roughly 85% seen only once. The ten largest make up 2.2% of the sample. In this sample, this clone turned up once. The target of this receptor is not known. No much larger clone exists at a distance of one base, and base qualities are not known.

The time point tag for this specimen amounts to: week 23, last vaccination. Every vaccine dose consisted of 300 ug of a 20-mer mutant IDH1 peptide in Montanide, administered subcutaneously together with topical imiquimod. The donors had newly diagnosed IDH1-mutant astrocytomas of WHO grade 3 or 4 that showed loss of nuclear ATRX. The samples were drawn from NOA16, a multicentre, single-arm, open-label phase I trial in Germany that tested a mutant IDH1 peptide vaccine in humans for the first time. Genomic DNA for TCRB sequencing was extracted from EDTA blood using the DNeasy Blood and Tissue Kit. From a lookup of the germline V gene, CDR1 and CDR2 are SGHAT and FQNNGV. Trimming takes 3 bases off V and 1 base off J; junction bases not matched to a gene: 7. The CDR3, from cysteine to phenylalanine, totals 17 residues. Only the CDR3 portion is preserved as DNA: 51 bases, with reading frame beginning at the first base.

This sequence uses TRBV11-2 and TRBJ2-3; 10 of the junction bases match TRBD2. This specimen was PBMCs, taken from a glioma patient whose treatment included an IDH1 peptide vaccine. The source of this sequence is a man between 25 and 39 years old with glioma. Some clones in this sample may be carry-over from other donors' samples. The CDR3 reads as follows: CASSFGLAGVGTDTQYF. The sequence in DNA is TGTGCCAGCAGCTTTGGTCTAGCGGGGGTCGGCACAGATACGCAGTATTTT.